This T cell receptor beta chain was captured by sequencing in a study of Graves' ophthalmopathy and Graves' hyperthyroidism. Study results and caveats: Blood repertoires reportedly contained most expanded thyroid clonotypes above 0.001 frequency.

The CDR3 contains 19 residues. Unmatched junction bases numbered 16, after V lost 1 base and J lost 6 bases. Germline loops: CDR1 MGHRA, CDR2 YSYEKL. Amplification of TCR beta CDR3 regions used RNA transcripts. The first-round RT-PCR employed HTBI primers together with the Qiagen OneStep RT-PCR kit. A multiplex PCR was then performed as the second round. TCRdb redid the calling of the multiplex PCR reads with MiXCR, one entry per CDR3 protein. The table has approximately 160,000 distinct CDR3 sequences, around 39% seen once. This clonotype was counted many times. The antigen is undetermined. This receptor was identified in a man younger than 45 with Graves' ophthalmopathy. The J gene is TRBJ1-2, the V gene TRBV4-1, with 11 bases aligning to TRBD1. What was sequenced was peripheral blood. The CDR3 loop reads CASSQGVRDRGLTGDGYTF. CDR3 DNA: TGCGCCAGCAGCCAAGGAGTAAGGGACAGGGGGTTGACAGGGGATGGCTACACCTTC.